The present T cell receptor beta chain was sequenced within a study of cytomegalovirus exposure and HLA in healthy donors. The V end was cut by 4 bases, the J end by 8 bases, with 18 bases between. This CDR3 spans 15 amino acids. The germline V gene has CDR1 SGDLS and CDR2 YYNGEE. PCR used 60 Vbeta primers and 13 Jbeta primers. Data came from immunoSEQ multiplex PCR; TCRdb stores just in-frame clones and leaves some out. The sample lists 200,000 to 250,000 clones, less than 85% occurring once. The sequence derives from a girl aged 2 to 9 in good health and CMV-seronegative. Sequencing was performed on PBMCs. V usage is TRBV9 and J usage is TRBJ2-2; tentative D call: TRBD2 (5 bases). The CDR3 DNA is TGTGCCAGCAGCTCAGACCCGGTCGGGGTAGGGGAGCTGTTTTTT. Translation: CASSSDPVGVGELFF.